This TCR beta chain was recorded in a study of blood T cells in healthy people across ages. Donors gave roughly 10 milliliters of peripheral blood apiece. Extracted total RNA amounted to at least 5.5 micrograms for each sample. The use of a sample-barcoded 5' primer and a J-beta primer mix characterized a second PCR of about 7 to 12 cycles. One entry per CDR3 protein, called by TCRdb with MiXCR from the 5' RACE reads. The table records about 800,000 distinct CDR3 sequences, about 25% of them present only once. In its sample, this clonotype was seen a few times. V was trimmed by 7 bases and J by 0 bases, leaving 13 bases between them. There are 16 residues in the CDR3. Germline V gene lookup returns CDR1 MNHEY and CDR2 SVGEGT. These data were also reused for a study on T cells of mothers and their children. As that report states: During the second PCR, the M1S primer introduced sample barcodes along with 2-4 random nucleotides.

Sequenced material: blood. This receptor was identified in a boy younger than 18 in good health. The chain combines TRBV6-2 or TRBV6-3 with TRBJ2-6; D might be TRBD2 (5 bases). This CDR3 is CASTSLRHSGANVLTF. The CDR3 nucleotides read TGTGCCAGCACTAGCCTCCGACACTCTGGGGCCAACGTCCTGACTTTC.